Included here is one T cell receptor (beta chain) sequence, with context. Its antigen is currently unknown. Here immunoSEQ multiplex PCR was the method, and the copy in TCRdb shows in-frame clones only, minus some. This sample yields over 85,000 clones, of which roughly 93% are seen a single time; 0.4% to 0.55% belongs to the top ten. The data originate from a study of graft-versus-host responses after intestinal transplantation. The CDR3 runs 13 residues. CDR1 and CDR2 from the germline V gene are LNHDA and SQIVND (reference sequence). Deletions cut 4 bases from V and 5 bases from J, with 11 bases between.

The sequence was obtained from a human donor who received an intestinal transplant. The specimen was unstimulated CD8+ T cells sorted from spleen or lymph node cells, collected before intestinal transplant. J is TRBJ1-2 and V is TRBV19, with a possible D match to TRBD1 (6 bases). CDR3 loop: CASSSGTYYGYTF. CDR3 DNA sequence: TGTGCCAGTAGTAGTGGGACATATTATGGCTACACCTTC.